This T cell receptor (beta chain) was captured in a study of early stage breast cancer tumors. General study points: Unsorted bulk genomic DNA sequencing lacked pairing and functional marker data.

TCRdb's copy holds only in-frame clones and misses some; the assay was immunoSEQ multiplex PCR. The sample records 2,000 to 3,000 clones, around 65% being singletons. Notes on this clone: The antigen is not known.

V dropped 0 bases and J dropped 9 bases, with 15 bases sitting between them. The germline CDR1 and CDR2 sequences are SGHRS and YFSETQ. The CDR3 spans 14 residues. This chain joins TRBV5-1 and TRBJ1-2, with D hard to call. Sequenced sample: normal breast tissue next to the tumor. The sequence was obtained from a person in their fifties or sixties with breast cancer. In DNA form, the CDR3 reads TGCGCCAGCAGCTTGGGAGGAAGTCAGAGGAGCTACACCTTC. It codes for CASSLGGSQRSYTF.